This record looks at one T cell receptor beta chain sequence and its context. This clone was recorded only once. Its binding antigen is unknown. The sample holds no much larger clone one base away, and base qualities are not on file. Unstimulated PBMCs, after thawing, were stained for CD3, CD4 and CD8 and then FACS-sorted into CD3+CD4+ and CD3+CD8+ populations. All 8 studied subjects were randomized to immunosuppression withdrawal. The Qiagen DNeasy Blood and Tissue Kit was used to isolate genomic DNA. This sample is drawn from a study of T cell clones after liver transplantation (dated by TCRdb to 2018 to 2020). For the study in its entirety: The samples were obtained from ITN030ST, a randomized trial that attempted immunosuppression withdrawal within 2 years after liver transplantation. Of the eight recipients, a few were HCV-positive, while the remaining recipients had been transplanted for non-autoimmune, non-viral indications. Until randomization at 12-24 months post-transplant, subjects were given standard immunosuppression, with no induction therapy. The studied cohort comprised 8 liver transplant recipients, 3 classified as tolerant and 5 as non-tolerant. Blood samples were collected pre-transplant, pre-randomization before withdrawal, and post-randomization after either full withdrawal or failed withdrawal. Tolerance was defined as complete withdrawal of immunosuppression for at least one year without a rise in liver enzymes beyond twice the upper limit of normal. Third party-reactive TCRbeta sequences were also identified from pre-transplant MLRs to serve as an antigen-independent comparator for donor-reactive sequences. Donor-reactive T cell clones were identified by TCRbeta sequencing following a pre-transplant mixed lymphocyte reaction and were subsequently tracked in post-transplant blood. The full study reports these points: When repertoire turnover was accounted for, significantly reduced detection of donor-reactive sequences was found in 7 of 8 subjects for CD4 and in 8 of 8 subjects for CD8. A significant post-transplant decrease in circulating donor-reactive CD4 TCRbeta sequences was observed in most of the 8 subjects, irrespective of tolerance or HCV status. The conclusions were preliminary, being limited by small, heterogeneous patient numbers and by non-standardized post-transplant time points. A greater decline was seen for donor-reactive sequences than for third party-reactive sequences, suggesting partial antigen-specific deletion unrelated to withdrawal success. Because no allograft tissue specimens were available, donor-reactive T cells may have migrated into the graft instead of being deleted. In two subjects, low numbers of available donor cells limited the measurable donor-reactive repertoire.

Frozen genomic DNA underwent high-throughput TCRbeta CDR3 sequencing by immunoSEQ, including PCR amplification, mapping, bias correction and internal controls. The paper's processing steps were these. Productive rearrangements were retained, and unique TCRbeta sequences were defined by the CDR3 nucleotide sequence together with the V and J gene. For a sequence to be called donor-reactive, it needed a frequency of at least 0.01% and at least 5-fold expansion in CFSE-low cells compared with unstimulated pre-transplant cells. Per-subject minimum frequency thresholds, based on the lowest-template unstimulated sample, ensured at least 90% detection power. Jensen-Shannon divergence between the top 1000 TCRbeta sequences after and before transplant was used to measure repertoire turnover. Two-sided Fisher's exact tests were used to test for changes in the detection of donor-reactive sequences. In its TCRdb copy, this immuneACCESS table keeps in-frame sequences only and misses some clones. Where compared with another copy, unresolved V genes explain less than half of these, and the others have no known cause. The D gene and trimming were derived from the DNA, and the V and J assignments and clone size from that table. For this sample there are more than 95,000 clones; 90% appear just once. The ten biggest clones cover 0.75% to 0.85% of the sample.

The CDR3, cysteine through phenylalanine, is 16 amino acids long. The DNA shown is the 48-base CDR3, in frame from base 1. Per the germline V gene, SGHAT is the CDR1 and FQNNGV is the CDR2. The junction shows trimming of 1 base on V and 7 bases on J, plus 17 bases between the germline ends. The sequence came from a human patient who received a liver transplant. Some T cells may be donor cells from the graft after a transplant. This receptor chain uses TRBV11-2 and TRBJ2-1; TRBD2 could be the D gene, as 6 bases match. The sequenced sample was CD4+ T cells from blood, obtained 12 months after liver transplant. CDR3 loop: CASSLASPTAGNEQFF. The nucleotide sequence is TGTGCCAGCAGCTTAGCCTCTCCGACAGCGGGTAATGAGCAGTTCTTC.